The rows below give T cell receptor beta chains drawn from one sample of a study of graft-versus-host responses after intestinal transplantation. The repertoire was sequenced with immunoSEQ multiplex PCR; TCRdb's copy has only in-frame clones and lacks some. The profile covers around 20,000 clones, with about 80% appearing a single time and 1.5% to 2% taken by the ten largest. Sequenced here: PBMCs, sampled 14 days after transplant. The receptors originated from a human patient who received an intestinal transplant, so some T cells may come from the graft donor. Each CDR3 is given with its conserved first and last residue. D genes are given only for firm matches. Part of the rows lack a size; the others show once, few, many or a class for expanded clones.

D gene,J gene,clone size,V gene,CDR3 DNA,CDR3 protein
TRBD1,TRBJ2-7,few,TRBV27,TGTGCCAGCAAATCAGGGGGCGGCCACGAGCAGTACTTC,CASKSGGGHEQYF
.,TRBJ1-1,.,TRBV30,TGTGCCTGGAGTGTAATCAGGGCAGAAGCTTTCTTT,CAWSVIRAEAFF
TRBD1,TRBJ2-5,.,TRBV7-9,TGTGCCAGCTCGCCCCTTGACAGGGAGGAGACCCAGTACTTC,CASSPLDREETQYF
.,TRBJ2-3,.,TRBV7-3,TGTGCCAGCAGCTCCACTAGAAATAGCACAGATACGCAGTATTTT,CASSSTRNSTDTQYF
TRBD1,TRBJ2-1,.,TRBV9,TGTGCCAGCAGCGTAGACGGGACAGGAGTCTTCGGCTCCTACAATGAGCAGTTCTTC,CASSVDGTGVFGSYNEQFF
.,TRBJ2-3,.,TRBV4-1,TGCGCCAGCAGCCAAGTTGGACGGGAGAGGGCAGATACGCAGTATTTT,CASSQVGRERADTQYF
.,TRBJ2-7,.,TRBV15,TGTGCCACCAGCAGAGAAGAATACCCAGGGGAGGACGAGCAGTACTTC,CATSREEYPGEDEQYF
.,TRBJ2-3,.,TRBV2,TGTGCCAGCAGCCCAAGGGGCCTCTCAGTAGATACGCAGTATTTT,CASSPRGLSVDTQYF
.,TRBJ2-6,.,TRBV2,TGTGCCAGCAGTGAAGCCTTCGACAGATACTCTGGGGCCAACGTCCTGACTTTC,CASSEAFDRYSGANVLTF
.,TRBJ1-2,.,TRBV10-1,TGCGCCAGCAGTGACGGACTTAACTATGGCTACACCTTC,CASSDGLNYGYTF
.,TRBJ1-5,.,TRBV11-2,TGTGCCAGCAGCTTCTTGGCAGAGTATAGCAATCAGCCCCAGCATTTT,CASSFLAEYSNQPQHF
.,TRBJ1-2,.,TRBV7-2,TGTGCCAGCACCCCCAGTGGACCTAGCTATGGCTACACCTTC,CASTPSGPSYGYTF
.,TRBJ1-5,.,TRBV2,TGTGCCAGCAGTGTTCCAGGCGGCAATCAGCCCCAGCATTTT,CASSVPGGNQPQHF
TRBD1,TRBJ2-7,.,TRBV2,TGTGCCAGCAGTGGACAGGGTCCCGAGCAGTACTTC,CASSGQGPEQYF
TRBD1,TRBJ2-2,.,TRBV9,TGTGCCAGCAGCGGGCCGACAGGGAACTCCGGTCCCGGGGAGCTGTTTTTT,CASSGPTGNSGPGELFF
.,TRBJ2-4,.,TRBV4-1,TGCGCCAGCAGCCAAGATCTTCGGGTTGGAGCCAAAAACATTCAGTACTTC,CASSQDLRVGAKNIQYF
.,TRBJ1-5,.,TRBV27,TGTGCCAGCAGTTTAAAGGTGGTCCCGGGGCTTAGCAATCAGCCCCAGCATTTT,CASSLKVVPGLSNQPQHF
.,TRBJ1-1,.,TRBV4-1,TGCGCCAGCAGCCCCCAGGGAGGGAACACTGAAGCTTTCTTT,CASSPQGGNTEAFF
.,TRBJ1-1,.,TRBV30,TGTGCCTGGAGTGCCCCCACCGGCTTAGTGAACACTGAAGCTTTCTTT,CAWSAPTGLVNTEAFF
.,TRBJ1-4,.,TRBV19,TGTGCCAGTAGTATCCAGCTTAATGAAAAACTGTTTTTT,CASSIQLNEKLFF
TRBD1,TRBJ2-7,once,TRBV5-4,TGTGCCAGCGGTCCGGGACAGGTCTACGAGCAGTACTTC,CASGPGQVYEQYF
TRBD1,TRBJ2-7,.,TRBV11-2,TGTGCCAGCAGTGTCTCGGGACAGGGTTTGCACGAGCAGTACTTC,CASSVSGQGLHEQYF
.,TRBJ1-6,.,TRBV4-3,TGCGCCAGCAGCCCGGCCCGCGATTTTTCACCCCTCCACTTT,CASSPARDFSPLHF
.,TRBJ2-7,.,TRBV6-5,TGTGCCAGTAGTTCTCAGCCCTACGAGCAGTACTTC,CASSSQPYEQYF
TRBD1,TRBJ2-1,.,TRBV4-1,TGCGCCAGCAGCCAAGCGGCAGGGGGTGCCTACAATGAGCAGTTCTTC,CASSQAAGGAYNEQFF
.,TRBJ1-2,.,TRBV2,TGTGCCAGCAGTGAGGCCTCTGGCTACACCTTC,CASSEASGYTF
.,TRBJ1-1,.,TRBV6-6,TGTGCCAGCAGCCCCGGACTGCTGACCGAAGCTTTCTTT,CASSPGLLTEAFF
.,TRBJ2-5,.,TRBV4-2,TGTGCCAGCAGCCAGTACCTAGAGGAGACCCAGTACTTC,CASSQYLEETQYF
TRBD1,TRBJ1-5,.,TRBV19,TGTGCCAGTATGAGGGACAGGGCTAGTCAGCCCCAGCATTTT,CASMRDRASQPQHF
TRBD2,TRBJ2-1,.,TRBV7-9,TGTGCCAGCAGCTTAGGAGCGGGGGAGCAGTTCTTC,CASSLGAGEQFF
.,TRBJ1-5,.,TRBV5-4,TGTGCCAGCAGCTCCAACAGGGCCCAGCCCCAGCATTTT,CASSSNRAQPQHF
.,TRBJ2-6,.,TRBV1,TGCACCAGCCACCCTGGGACAGGCGGAAACTCTGGGGCCAACGTCCTGACTTTC,CTSHPGTGGNSGANVLTF
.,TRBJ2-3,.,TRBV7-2,TGTGCCAGCAGCTTAGAGGGGAGCACAGATACGCAGTATTTT,CASSLEGSTDTQYF
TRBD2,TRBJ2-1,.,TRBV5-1,TGCGCCAGCAGACTAACTAGCGGCCCCTACAATGAGCAGTTCTTC,CASRLTSGPYNEQFF
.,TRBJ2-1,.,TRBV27,TGTGCCAGCAGTTTATCCGGGGGCTACAATGAGCAGTTCTTC,CASSLSGGYNEQFF
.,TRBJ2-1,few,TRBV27,TGTGCCAGCAGTGTGGGGACACCTTACAATGAGCAGTTCTTC,CASSVGTPYNEQFF
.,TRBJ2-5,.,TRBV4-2,TGTGCCAGCAGCCAGAAGGGAGAGACCCAGTACTTC,CASSQKGETQYF
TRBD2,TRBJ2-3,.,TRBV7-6,TGTGCCAGCAGCTTCCTAGCGGGAGGGATGGATACGCAGTATTTT,CASSFLAGGMDTQYF
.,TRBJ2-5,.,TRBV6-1,TGTGCCAGCAGTGATGGGGGCGGGGGAGAGACCCAGTACTTC,CASSDGGGGETQYF
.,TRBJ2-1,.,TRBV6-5,TGTGCCAGCAGTTTTGGCCTGAGAGACAGACAGTTCTTC,CASSFGLRDRQFF
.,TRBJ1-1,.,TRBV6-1,TGTGCCAGCAGTGAAGGTAGGGTGATGGGCACTGAAGCTTTCTTT,CASSEGRVMGTEAFF
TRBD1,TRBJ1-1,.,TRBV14,TGTGCCAGCAGCCCTACAGGGGGCGGCTTTACTGAAGCTTTCTTT,CASSPTGGGFTEAFF
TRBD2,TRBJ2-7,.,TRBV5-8,TGTGCCAGCAGCTTGGGCTGGTCGGGGGGTTACGAGCAGTACTTC,CASSLGWSGGYEQYF
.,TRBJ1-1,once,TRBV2,TGTGCCAGCAGTGATCCGAACACTGAAGCTTTCTTT,CASSDPNTEAFF
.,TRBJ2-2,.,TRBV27,TGTGCCAGCAGGATAACGAACACCGGGGAGCTGTTTTTT,CASRITNTGELFF
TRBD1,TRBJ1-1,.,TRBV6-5,TGTGCCAGCACCCCAGGGGGCGAGGACACTGAAGCTTTCTTT,CASTPGGEDTEAFF
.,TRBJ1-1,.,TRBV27,TGTGCCAGCAAGGAGGGGGAGGGATTCGAAGCTTTCTTT,CASKEGEGFEAFF
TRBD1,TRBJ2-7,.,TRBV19,TGTGCCAGTAGTATCACCGGGACAGAGATCGTCTACGAGCAGTACTTC,CASSITGTEIVYEQYF
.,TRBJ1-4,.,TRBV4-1,TGCGCCAGCAGCCAAGAGGACACAACTAATGAAAAACTGTTTTTT,CASSQEDTTNEKLFF
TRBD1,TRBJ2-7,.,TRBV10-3,TGTGCCGTCGGACAGGGGGAAAAGTTGTACGAGCAGTACTTC,CAVGQGEKLYEQYF
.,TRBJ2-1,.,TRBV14,TGTGCCAGCAGGCCCCAGGGGCCCTACAATGAGCAGTTCTTC,CASRPQGPYNEQFF
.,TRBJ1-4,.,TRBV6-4,TGTGCCAGCAACCCCACGGGGGGGAATGGTGAAAAACTGTTTTTT,CASNPTGGNGEKLFF
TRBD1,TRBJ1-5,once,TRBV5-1,TGCGCCAGCAGCTTGATACCGGGACAGTATCAGCCCCAGCATTTT,CASSLIPGQYQPQHF
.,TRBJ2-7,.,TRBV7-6,TGTGCCAGCAGCTTAGAGAAGGGGTACGAGCAGTACTTC,CASSLEKGYEQYF
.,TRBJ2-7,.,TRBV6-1,TGTGCCAGCAGTGGACCGGGGTGGCGGGCGACCTACGAGCAGTACTTC,CASSGPGWRATYEQYF
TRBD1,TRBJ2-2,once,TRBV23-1,TGCGCCAGCAGTCAAACCTGGACAGGGAACACCGGGGAGCTGTTTTTT,CASSQTWTGNTGELFF
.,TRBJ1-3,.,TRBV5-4,TGTGCCAGCAGTTCGCAGGGCATTGGAAACACCATATATTTT,CASSSQGIGNTIYF
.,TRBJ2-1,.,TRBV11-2,TGTGCCAGCAGCAGGTTGAAGGGCTCTAGCTCCTACAATGAGCAGTTCTTC,CASSRLKGSSSYNEQFF